The 14 T cell receptor beta chains reported below all come from one sample, sequenced in a study of shared clonotypes between healthy human individuals. Profiling relied on immunoSEQ multiplex PCR, and the TCRdb table lists in-frame clones only, not all of them. The top ten hold over 0.8% of the sample, which has some 1.1 million clones, about 80% seen once. The sequencing input was memory CD4+ T cells from PBMCs. Subset here: CD45RA-negative fraction. These receptors all come from a young man in good health. Some clones in this sample may be carry-over from other donors' samples.

Of note for this clone: This same CDR3 is encoded by further DNA sequences in the sample. The chain links TRBV7-7 to TRBJ2-1; D possibly uses TRBD1 or TRBD2 (5 bases each). Germline lookup yields CDR1 SSHAT and CDR2 FNYEAQ (reference sequence). With 1 base removed from V and 7 bases from J, the gap between germline ends came to 8 bases. CDR3 size: 13 residues. CDR3 protein: CASSLVGGNEQFF. In DNA form, the CDR3 reads TGTGCCAGCAGCTTAGTTGGGGGTAATGAGCAGTTCTTC.

The genes are TRBV11-2 and TRBJ2-7; D may correspond to TRBD1 or TRBD2 (5 bases each). Germline loops: CDR1 SGHAT, CDR2 FQNNGV. Trimming removed 5 bases at V and 2 bases at J, with 13 bases between. The length of the CDR3 is 14 residues. In DNA form, the CDR3 reads TGTGCCAGCAGCCCAGGGACCAGGACCTACGAGCAGTACTTC. Its translation: CASSPGTRTYEQYF.

This clone was found a few times. The rearrangement joins TRBV28 to TRBJ2-1; 8 bases match TRBD1. The germline V gene has CDR1 MDHEN and CDR2 SYDVKM. The V and J ends lost 5 bases and 6 bases, in that order; junction bases with no gene match: 12. The CDR3 loop spans 16 amino acids. CDR3 sequence: CASSPPGGTGLNEQFF. DNA for the CDR3: TGTGCCAGCAGTCCCCCAGGGGGGACAGGCCTCAATGAGCAGTTCTTC.

This chain joins TRBV7-8 and TRBJ2-7; 9 positions match TRBD1. The CDR3 is 15 residues long. V lost 7 bases to trimming and J lost 4 bases; unmatched junction nucleotides: 11. In germline, CDR1 is SGHVS, CDR2 FQNEAQ. The CDR3, as DNA: TGTGCCAGCAACAACCGGGACAGGGCAGCTTACGAGCAGTACTTC. This translates into CASNNRDRAAYEQYF.

This chain connects TRBV29-1 to TRBJ2-7; D uncertain. Germline assignment: CDR1 SQVTM and CDR2 ANQGSEA. CDR3 length equals 12 residues. V was pared by 4 bases and J by 2 bases, with 9 bases between. This CDR3 is CSVASSTYEQYF. Written as DNA, the CDR3 is TGCAGCGTTGCATCCAGCACCTACGAGCAGTACTTC.

The chain links TRBV28 to TRBJ2-2; D is ambiguous. V was clipped by 7 bases and J by 0 bases, with 12 bases between them. The CDR3 extends over 15 amino acids. Germline-derived CDR1 and CDR2 are MDHEN and SYDVKM. CDR3: CASTSRLPNTGELFF. The CDR3 DNA reads TGTGCCAGCACGTCCCGGCTCCCGAACACCGGGGAGCTGTTTTTT.

This chain joins TRBV19 and TRBJ1-1; 9 bases agree with TRBD1. CDR1 and CDR2 (germline): LNHDA, SQIVND (reference sequence). The CDR3 is 15 amino acids. Losses at the gene ends were 5 bases for V and 8 bases for J; bases not matched to a gene: 12. The CDR3 DNA reads as TGTGCCAGTAGTGGACGGGGAACAGGGGGCGCGGAAGCTTTCTTT. Translating gives CASSGRGTGGAEAFF.

V gene TRBV4-2 combines with J gene TRBJ2-7, with a weak D call TRBD1 (5 bases). The CDR3 totals 14 residues. V was cut by 1 base and J by 0 bases, with 7 bases left in between. CDR1 is LGHNA and CDR2 is YNFKEQ in the germline V gene. Here the CDR3 reads CASSQGGGSYEQYF. CDR3 DNA: TGTGCCAGCAGCCAAGGGGGCGGCTCCTACGAGCAGTACTTC.

The rearrangement joins TRBV7-8 to TRBJ1-2; a possible D gene is TRBD1 (5 bases). The V gene lost 5 bases and the J gene lost 1 base, with 20 bases spanning the gap. From germline, CDR1 is SGHVS and CDR2 FQNEAQ. The CDR3 sequence is 17 residues long. CDR3 DNA sequence: TGTGCCAGCAGCCAAGCCCGGGGCACCGAACATAACTATGGCTACACCTTC. Its protein is CASSQARGTEHNYGYTF.

In its sample, this clone was seen many times. The chain links TRBV4-2 to TRBJ1-1; TRBD1 aligns across 9 bases. This CDR3 comprises 15 residues. Germline CDR1 reads LGHNA; CDR2 reads YNFKEQ. The ends lost 1 base at V and 7 bases at J; junction bases unmatched: 7. CDR3 protein: CASSQVTGGSVEAFF. The DNA for the CDR3 is TGTGCCAGCAGCCAAGTAACAGGGGGCTCGGTTGAAGCTTTCTTT.

This clone appeared a single time. The chain combines TRBV10-2 with TRBJ2-3, with 9 bases lining up with TRBD2. Germline V gene lookup returns CDR1 WSHSY and CDR2 SAAADI. V was pared by 7 bases and J by 0 bases, with 5 bases of the junction left unmatched. The CDR3 spans 15 residues. The CDR3 DNA sequence: TGCGCCAGCACCAGGACTAGCGCGAGCACAGATACGCAGTATTTT. It translates to CASTRTSASTDTQYF.

This chain connects TRBV7-2 to TRBJ2-7; D unclear. With 5 bases removed from V and 4 bases from J, the gap between germline ends came to 21 bases. The CDR3 loop spans 16 amino acids. From germline, CDR1 is SGHTA and CDR2 FQGNSA. CDR3 loop: CASSAAGNARSYEQYF. CDR3 DNA: TGTGCCAGCAGCGCCGCCGGCAATGCCAGGTCGTACGAGCAGTACTTC.

V and J are TRBV2 and TRBJ2-7, with 9 bases that match TRBD1. The CDR3 sequence is 15 residues long. Trimming took 5 bases from V and 5 from J; bases not matched to a gene: 10. From germline, CDR1 is SNHLY and CDR2 FYNNEI. CDR3 sequence (DNA): TGTGCCAGCAGTCCCCAGGCACAGGGGGCTGACGAGCAGTACTTC. Protein: CASSPQAQGADEQYF.

The chain recombines TRBV9 with TRBJ2-7; weak D call: TRBD1 (5 bases). Germline CDR1 SGDLS, CDR2 YYNGEE. The CDR3 totals 15 residues. V lost 0 bases, J lost 1 base, and 11 bases lay in between. DNA of the CDR3: TGTGCCAGCAGCGTAGATCCAGGGAATTCCTACGAGCAGTACTTC. Protein: CASSVDPGNSYEQYF.